This T cell receptor beta chain appears in the sequencing data of a study of blood T cell repertoires in COVID-19. Turning to the study itself: Specimens from acute and convalescent COVID-19 originated in the United States, Italy and Spain.

In the original analysis: Cell counts per sample came from amplifying reference gene primers. Only in-frame clones appear in the TCRdb table, and some are missing; sequencing was by immunoSEQ multiplex PCR. V, J and clone size reflect that table, while D and trimming were determined from the DNA. The sample consists of some 260,000 clones, about 79% of them appearing once. V was clipped by 1 base and J by 9 bases; unmatched bases: 6. The V gene's germline CDR1 is SNHLY and CDR2 FYNNEI. The CDR3 contains 13 residues. The V and J genes are TRBV2 and TRBJ2-7; 7 nucleotides match TRBD2. This receptor was taken from a man aged 80 or over with acute or convalescent COVID-19. Source material: peripheral blood. CDR3 DNA: TGTGCCAGCAGTGAAGGTCTCCGCGGGAGGCAGTACTTC. Translation: CASSEGLRGRQYF. The full variable domain, rest sourced from reference TRBV2 and TRBJ2-7, is EPEVTQTPSHQVTQMGQEVILRCVPISNHLYFYWYRQILGQKVEFLVSFYNNEISEKSEIFDDQFSVERPDGSNFTLKIRSTKLEDSAMYFCASSEGLRGRQYFGPGTRLTVT.